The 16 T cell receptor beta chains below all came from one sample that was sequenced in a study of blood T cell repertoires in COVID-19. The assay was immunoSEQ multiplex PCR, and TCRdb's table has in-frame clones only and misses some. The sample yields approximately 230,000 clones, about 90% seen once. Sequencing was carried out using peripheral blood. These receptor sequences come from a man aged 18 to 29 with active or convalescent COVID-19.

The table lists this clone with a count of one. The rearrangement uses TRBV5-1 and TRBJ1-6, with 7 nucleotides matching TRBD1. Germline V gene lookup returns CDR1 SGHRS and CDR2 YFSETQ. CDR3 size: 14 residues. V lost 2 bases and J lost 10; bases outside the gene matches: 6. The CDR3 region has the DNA TGCGCCAGCAGCTTTACAGGGGTCGGATCACCCCTCCACTTT. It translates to CASSFTGVGSPLHF.

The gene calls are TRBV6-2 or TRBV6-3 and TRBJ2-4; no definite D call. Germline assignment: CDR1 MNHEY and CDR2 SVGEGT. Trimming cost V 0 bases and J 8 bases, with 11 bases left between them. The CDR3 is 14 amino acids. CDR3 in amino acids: CASSYSEAADIQYF. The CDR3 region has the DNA TGTGCCAGCAGTTACTCTGAAGCTGCGGACATTCAGTACTTC.

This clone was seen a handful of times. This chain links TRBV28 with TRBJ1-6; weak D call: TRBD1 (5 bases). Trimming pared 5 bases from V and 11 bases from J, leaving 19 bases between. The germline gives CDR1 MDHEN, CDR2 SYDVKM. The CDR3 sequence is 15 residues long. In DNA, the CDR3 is TGTGCCAGCAGTACTACAGGTCCCACGGGGGCACCCCTCCACTTT. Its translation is CASSTTGPTGAPLHF. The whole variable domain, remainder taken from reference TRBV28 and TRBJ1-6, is DVKVTQSSRYLVKRTGEKVFLECVQDMDHENMFWYRQDPGLGLRLIYFSYDVKMKEKGDIPEGYSVSREKKERFSLILESASTNQTSMYLCASSTTGPTGAPLHFGNGTRLTVT.

The CDR3 protein is CASSFGRGDTEAFF. The CDR3 DNA reads TGTGCCAGCAGCTTCGGCAGGGGGGACACTGAAGCTTTCTTT. The chain employs TRBV5-4 and TRBJ1-1, with TRBD1 matching 7 bases. There are 14 residues in the CDR3. Germline lookup yields CDR1 SGHNT and CDR2 YYREEE (reference sequence). The ends lost 2 bases at V and 3 bases at J; junction bases unmatched: 4.

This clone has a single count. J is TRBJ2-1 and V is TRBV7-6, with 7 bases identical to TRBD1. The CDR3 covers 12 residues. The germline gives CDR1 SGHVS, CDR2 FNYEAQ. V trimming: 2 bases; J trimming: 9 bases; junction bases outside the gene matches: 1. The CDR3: CASSLNRGEQFF. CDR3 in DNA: TGTGCCAGCAGCTTAAACAGGGGTGAGCAGTTCTTC. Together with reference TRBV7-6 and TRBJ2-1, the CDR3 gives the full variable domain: GAGVSQSPRYKVTKRGQDVALRCDPISGHVSLYWYRQALGQGPEFLTYFNYEAQQDKSGLPNDRFSAERPEGSISTLTIQRTEQRDSAMYRCASSLNRGEQFFGPGTRLTVL.

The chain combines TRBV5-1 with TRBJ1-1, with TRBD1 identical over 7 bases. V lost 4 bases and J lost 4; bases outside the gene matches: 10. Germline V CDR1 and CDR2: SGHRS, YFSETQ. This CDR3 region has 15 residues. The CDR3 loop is CASSHQGDRVTEAFF. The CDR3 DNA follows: TGCGCCAGCAGCCACCAAGGTGACAGGGTCACTGAAGCTTTCTTT. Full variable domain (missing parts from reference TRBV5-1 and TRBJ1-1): KAGVTQTPRYLIKTRGQQVTLSCSPISGHRSVSWYQQTPGQGLQFLFEYFSETQRNKGNFPGRFSGRQFSNSRSEMNVSTLELGDSALYLCASSHQGDRVTEAFFGQGTRLTVV.

Here the CDR3 reads CASSISGGGDYGYTF. CDR3 bases: TGTGCCAGTAGTATCTCCGGAGGGGGCGACTATGGCTACACCTTC. This sequence joins TRBV19 and TRBJ1-2, with TRBD1 identical over 7 bases. With V trimmed by 3 bases and J by 3 bases, 7 bases remained unmatched. Germline CDR1 is LNHDA and CDR2 is SQIVND (reference sequence). This CDR3 has 15 residues.

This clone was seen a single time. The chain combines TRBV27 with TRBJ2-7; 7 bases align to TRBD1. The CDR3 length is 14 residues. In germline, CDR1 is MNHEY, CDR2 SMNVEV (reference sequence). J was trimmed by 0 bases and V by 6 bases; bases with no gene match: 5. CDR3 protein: CASRSGTVSYEQYF. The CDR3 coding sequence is TGTGCCAGCAGGTCCGGGACAGTCTCCTACGAGCAGTACTTC.

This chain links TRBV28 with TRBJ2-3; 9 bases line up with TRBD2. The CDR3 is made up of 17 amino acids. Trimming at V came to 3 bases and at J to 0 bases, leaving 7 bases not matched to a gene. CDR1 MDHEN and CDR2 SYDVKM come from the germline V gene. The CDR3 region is CASSLSSSGDSTDTQYF. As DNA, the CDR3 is TGTGCCAGCAGTTTGTCTTCTAGCGGGGATAGCACAGATACGCAGTATTTT. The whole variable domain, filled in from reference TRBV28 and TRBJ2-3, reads DVKVTQSSRYLVKRTGEKVFLECVQDMDHENMFWYRQDPGLGLRLIYFSYDVKMKEKGDIPEGYSVSREKKERFSLILESASTNQTSMYLCASSLSSSGDSTDTQYFGPGTRLTVL.

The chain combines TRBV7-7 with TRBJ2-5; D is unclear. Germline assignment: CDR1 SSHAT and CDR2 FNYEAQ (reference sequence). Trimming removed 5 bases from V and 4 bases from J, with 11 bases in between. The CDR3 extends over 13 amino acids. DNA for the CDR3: TGTGCCAGCAGCCGCATCAGAGGAGAGACCCAGTACTTC. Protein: CASSRIRGETQYF.

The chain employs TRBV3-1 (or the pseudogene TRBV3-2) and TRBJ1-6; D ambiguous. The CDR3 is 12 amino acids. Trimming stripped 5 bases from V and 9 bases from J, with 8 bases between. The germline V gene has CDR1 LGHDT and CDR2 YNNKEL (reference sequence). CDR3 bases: TGTGCCAGCAGCGGCCGGGGTTCACCCCTCCACTTT. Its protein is CASSGRGSPLHF.

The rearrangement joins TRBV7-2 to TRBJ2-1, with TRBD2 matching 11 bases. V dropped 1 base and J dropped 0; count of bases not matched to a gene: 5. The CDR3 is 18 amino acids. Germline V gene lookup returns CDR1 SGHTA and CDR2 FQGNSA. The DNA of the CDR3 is TGTGCCAGCAGCTTAGTCTCTAGCGGGAGGTCCTCCTACAATGAGCAGTTCTTC. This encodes CASSLVSSGRSSYNEQFF.

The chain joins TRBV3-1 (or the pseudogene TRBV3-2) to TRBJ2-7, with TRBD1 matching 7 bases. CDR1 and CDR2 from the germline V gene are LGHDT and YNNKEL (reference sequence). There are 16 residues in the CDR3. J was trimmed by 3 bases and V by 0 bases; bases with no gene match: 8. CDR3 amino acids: CASSQDPRTGNYEQYF. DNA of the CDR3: TGTGCCAGCAGCCAAGATCCGAGGACAGGAAACTACGAGCAGTACTTC.

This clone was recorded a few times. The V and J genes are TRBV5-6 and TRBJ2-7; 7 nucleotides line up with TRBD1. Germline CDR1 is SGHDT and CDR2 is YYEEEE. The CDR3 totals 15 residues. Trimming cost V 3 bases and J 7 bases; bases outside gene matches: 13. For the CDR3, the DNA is TGTGCCAGCAGCTGGAACCCCGGACCCAGGGGGGAGCAGTACTTC. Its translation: CASSWNPGPRGEQYF. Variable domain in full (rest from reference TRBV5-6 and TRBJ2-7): DAGVTQSPTHLIKTRGQQVTLRCSPKSGHDTVSWYQQALGQGPQFIFQYYEEEERQRGNFPDRFSGHQFPNYSSELNVNALLLGDSALYLCASSWNPGPRGEQYFGPGTRLTVT.

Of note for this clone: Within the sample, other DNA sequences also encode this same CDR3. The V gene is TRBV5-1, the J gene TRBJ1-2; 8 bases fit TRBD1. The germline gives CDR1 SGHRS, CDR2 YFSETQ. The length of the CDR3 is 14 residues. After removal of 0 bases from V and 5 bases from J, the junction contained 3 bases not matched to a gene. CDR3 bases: TGCGCCAGCAGCTTGGGGACAGGGCCTTATGGCTACACCTTC. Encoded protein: CASSLGTGPYGYTF.

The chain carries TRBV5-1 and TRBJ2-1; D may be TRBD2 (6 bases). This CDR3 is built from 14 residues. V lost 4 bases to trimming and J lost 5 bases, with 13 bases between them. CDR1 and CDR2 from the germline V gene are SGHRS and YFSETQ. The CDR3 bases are TGCGCCAGCAGCCATGGCGGGATAAACAATGAGCAGTTCTTC. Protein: CASSHGGINNEQFF. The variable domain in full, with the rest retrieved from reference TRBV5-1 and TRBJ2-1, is KAGVTQTPRYLIKTRGQQVTLSCSPISGHRSVSWYQQTPGQGLQFLFEYFSETQRNKGNFPGRFSGRQFSNSRSEMNVSTLELGDSALYLCASSHGGINNEQFFGPGTRLTVL.